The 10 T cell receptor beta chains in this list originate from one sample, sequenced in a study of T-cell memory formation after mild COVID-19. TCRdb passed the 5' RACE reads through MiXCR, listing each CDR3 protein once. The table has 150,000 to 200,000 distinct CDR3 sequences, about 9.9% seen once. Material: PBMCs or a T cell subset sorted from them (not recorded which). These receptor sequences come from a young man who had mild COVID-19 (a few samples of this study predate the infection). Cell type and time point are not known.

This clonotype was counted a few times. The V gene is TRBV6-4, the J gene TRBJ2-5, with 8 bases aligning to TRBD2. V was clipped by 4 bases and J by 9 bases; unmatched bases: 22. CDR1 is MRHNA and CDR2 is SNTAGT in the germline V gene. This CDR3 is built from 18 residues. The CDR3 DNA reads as TGTGCCAGCAGTGGGATTAGCGGGAACGCGGGGCTCAAGAAGGCCCAGTACTTC. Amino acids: CASSGISGNAGLKKAQYF.

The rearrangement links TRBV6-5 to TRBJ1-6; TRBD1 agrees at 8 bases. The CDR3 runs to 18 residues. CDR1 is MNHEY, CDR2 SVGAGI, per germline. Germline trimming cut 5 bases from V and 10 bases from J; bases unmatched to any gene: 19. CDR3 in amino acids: CASSNGGRFGQGDSPLHF. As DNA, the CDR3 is TGTGCCAGCAGTAACGGTGGTAGATTCGGACAGGGTGACTCACCCCTCCACTTT.

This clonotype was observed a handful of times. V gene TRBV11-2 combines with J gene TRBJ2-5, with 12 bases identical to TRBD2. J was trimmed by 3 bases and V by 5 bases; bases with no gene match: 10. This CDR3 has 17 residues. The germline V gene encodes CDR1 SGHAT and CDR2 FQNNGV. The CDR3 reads CASSPRLAGVIKETQYF. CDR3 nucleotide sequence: TGTGCCAGCAGCCCACGACTAGCGGGGGTGATAAAAGAGACCCAGTACTTC.

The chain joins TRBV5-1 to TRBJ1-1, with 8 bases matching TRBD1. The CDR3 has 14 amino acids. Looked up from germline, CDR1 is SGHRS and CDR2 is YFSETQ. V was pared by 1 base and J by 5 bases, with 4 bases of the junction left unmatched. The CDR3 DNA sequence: TGCGCCAGCAGCTTGCCCGACAGGGGAACTGAAGCTTTCTTT. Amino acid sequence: CASSLPDRGTEAFF.

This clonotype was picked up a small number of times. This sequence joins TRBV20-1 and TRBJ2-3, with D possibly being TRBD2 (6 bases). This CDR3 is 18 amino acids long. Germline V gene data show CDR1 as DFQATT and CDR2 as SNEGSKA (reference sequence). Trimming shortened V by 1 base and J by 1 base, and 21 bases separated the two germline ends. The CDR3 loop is CSARGGPAGGSRTDTQYF. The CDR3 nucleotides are TGCAGTGCTAGAGGGGGCCCGGCTGGGGGGTCCCGCACAGATACGCAGTATTTT.

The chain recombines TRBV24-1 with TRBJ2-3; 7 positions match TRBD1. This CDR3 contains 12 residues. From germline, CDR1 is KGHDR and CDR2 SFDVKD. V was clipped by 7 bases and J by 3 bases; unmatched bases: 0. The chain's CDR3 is CATRQGTDTQYF. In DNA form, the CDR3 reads TGTGCCACCAGACAGGGGACAGATACGCAGTATTTT.

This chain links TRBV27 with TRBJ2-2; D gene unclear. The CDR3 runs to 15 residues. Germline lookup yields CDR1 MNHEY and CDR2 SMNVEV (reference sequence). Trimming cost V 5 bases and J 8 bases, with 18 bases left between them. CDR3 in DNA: TGTGCCAGCAGTCCCGATCGACACCGTCGGGGGGAGCTGTTTTTT. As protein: CASSPDRHRRGELFF.

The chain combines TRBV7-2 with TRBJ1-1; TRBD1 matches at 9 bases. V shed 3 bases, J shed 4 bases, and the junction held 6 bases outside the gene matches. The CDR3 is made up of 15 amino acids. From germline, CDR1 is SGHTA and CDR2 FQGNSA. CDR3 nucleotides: TGTGCCAGCAGCTTTGGGGGACAGGGATTCACTGAAGCTTTCTTT. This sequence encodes CASSFGGQGFTEAFF.

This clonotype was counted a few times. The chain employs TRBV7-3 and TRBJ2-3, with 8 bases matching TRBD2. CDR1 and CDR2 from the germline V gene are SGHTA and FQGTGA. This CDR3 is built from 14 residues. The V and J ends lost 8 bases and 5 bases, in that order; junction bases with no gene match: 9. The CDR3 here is CASGAGGLGDTQYF. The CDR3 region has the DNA TGTGCCAGCGGGGCGGGGGGTCTTGGAGATACGCAGTATTTT.

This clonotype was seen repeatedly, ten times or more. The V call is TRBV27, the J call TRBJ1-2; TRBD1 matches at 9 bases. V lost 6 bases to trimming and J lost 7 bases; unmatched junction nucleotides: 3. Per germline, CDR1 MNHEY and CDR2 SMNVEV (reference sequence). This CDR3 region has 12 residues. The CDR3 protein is CASRQGAGGYTF. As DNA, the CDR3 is TGTGCCAGCAGACAGGGGGCGGGTGGCTACACCTTC.